Included here is one TCR beta chain sequence, with context. The sample originates from a study of blood T cell repertoires in COVID-19. The overall study: From T cells, B-cell-depleted T cells, or PBMCs came the material, which was cDNA or gDNA.

Sequencing was performed with immunoSEQ multiplex PCR; in TCRdb, only in-frame clones are kept and a portion is missing. The sample has 210,000 or so clones; 80% are singletons. V lost 4 bases and J lost 7; bases outside the gene matches: 4. From germline, CDR1 is SGHRS and CDR2 YFSETQ. This CDR3 spans 13 amino acids. The V gene is TRBV5-1, the J gene TRBJ1-2; 10 bases map to TRBD1. The specimen was PBMCs or T cells enriched from blood (not recorded which). The TCR originated in a man under 40 with acute COVID-19. CDR3 DNA sequence: TGCGCCAGCAGCCAGACAGGGGGCGCTGGCTACACCTTC. As protein: CASSQTGGAGYTF.